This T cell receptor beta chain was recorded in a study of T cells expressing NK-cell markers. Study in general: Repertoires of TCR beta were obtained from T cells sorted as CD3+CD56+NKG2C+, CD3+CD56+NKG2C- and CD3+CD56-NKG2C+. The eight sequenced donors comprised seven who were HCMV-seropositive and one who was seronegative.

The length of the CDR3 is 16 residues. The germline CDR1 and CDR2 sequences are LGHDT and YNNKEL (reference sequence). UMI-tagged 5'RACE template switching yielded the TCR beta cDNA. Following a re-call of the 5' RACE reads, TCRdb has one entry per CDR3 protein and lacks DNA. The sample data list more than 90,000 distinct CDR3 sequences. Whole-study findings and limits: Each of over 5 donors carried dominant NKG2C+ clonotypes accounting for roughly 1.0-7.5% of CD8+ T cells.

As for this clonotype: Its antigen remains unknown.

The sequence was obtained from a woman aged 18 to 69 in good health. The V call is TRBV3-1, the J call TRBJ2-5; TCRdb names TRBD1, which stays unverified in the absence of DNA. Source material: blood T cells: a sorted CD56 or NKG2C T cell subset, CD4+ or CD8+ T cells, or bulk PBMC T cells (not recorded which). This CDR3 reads CASSPMTDLTWETQYF.